Listed here are 14 T cell receptor beta chains from one sample, sequenced in a study of cytomegalovirus exposure and HLA in healthy donors (dated by TCRdb to the late 2010s). Libraries were constructed by the immunoSEQ multiplex PCR assay. This is the immuneACCESS table as TCRdb keeps it, with only in-frame sequences that have V and J called. A part of the clones is gone; compared with another copy, unresolved V genes explain less than half, and the rest is unexplained. Counted in this sample were 200,000 to 250,000 clones; approximately 80% of them appeared once. Roughly an eighth of the sample belongs to the ten largest clones. Input material: PBMCs. These receptors came from a woman aged 30 to 39 in good health and CMV-seropositive.

The rearrangement uses TRBV25-1 and TRBJ1-4; no firm D call. The CDR3 loop spans 15 amino acids. The germline CDR1 and CDR2 sequences are MGHDK and SYGVNS. The germline V and J ends were trimmed by 1 base and 5 bases, with 11 bases remaining between them. CDR3 DNA: TGTGCCAGCAGTGAATGGATGAGGCCCAATGAAAAACTGTTTTTT. Its translation is CASSEWMRPNEKLFF.

The V and J genes are TRBV5-5 and TRBJ1-1; D perhaps matches TRBD1 (5 bases). V gave up 4 bases and J gave up 3 bases, with 10 bases separating them. The CDR3 runs 13 residues. Germline V gives CDR1 SGHKS, CDR2 YYEKEE (reference sequence). CDR3 amino acids: CASSPQGDTEAFF. CDR3 DNA sequence: TGTGCCAGCAGCCCTCAAGGGGACACTGAAGCTTTCTTT.

This clone was observed a few times. V usage is TRBV2 and J usage is TRBJ2-7, with TRBD1 as a possible D gene (6 bases). Germline CDR1 reads SNHLY; CDR2 reads FYNNEI. This CDR3 has 11 amino acids. With 6 bases removed from V and 4 bases from J, the gap between germline ends came to 7 bases. For the CDR3, the DNA is TGTGCCAGCAGGGACAGTTACGAGCAGTACTTC. Protein: CASRDSYEQYF.

V gene TRBV2 combines with J gene TRBJ2-1, with 13 bases fitting TRBD2. This CDR3 region has 13 residues. CDR1 and CDR2 (germline): SNHLY, FYNNEI. Trimming took 6 bases from V and 10 from J; bases not matched to a gene: 3. The CDR3 DNA reads TGTGCCAGCAGGGGACTAGCGGGAAAGGAGCAGTTCTTC. Translating gives CASRGLAGKEQFF.

The rearrangement links TRBV27 to TRBJ1-2; a possible D gene is TRBD1 (6 bases). V lost 5 bases to trimming and J lost 8 bases, with 15 bases between them. CDR3 length: 13 amino acids. Germline V CDR1 and CDR2: MNHEY, SMNVEV (reference sequence). The CDR3 spells CASSPDSLKGYTF. DNA for the CDR3: TGTGCCAGCAGTCCGGACAGTCTAAAAGGCTACACCTTC.

V is TRBV11-2 and J is TRBJ2-7; TRBD2 matches 13 bases. The CDR3 is made up of 15 amino acids. The junction had 2 bases not matched to a gene; V was cut back by 1 base and J by 5 bases. The V gene's germline CDR1 is SGHAT and CDR2 FQNNGV. The CDR3: CASSLGTSGSHEQYF. The CDR3 DNA reads TGTGCCAGCAGCTTAGGGACTAGCGGGAGTCACGAGCAGTACTTC.

In the case of this clone: Other DNA variants within this sample encode the same CDR3. This chain joins TRBV7-9 and TRBJ2-1; TRBD2 matches 10 bases. V was clipped by 5 bases and J by 4 bases; unmatched bases: 5. Germline V gene sequence: CDR1 SEHNR, CDR2 FQNEAQ (reference sequence). The CDR3 totals 15 residues. CDR3 protein: CASSSGTSAYNEQFF. The CDR3 DNA reads as TGTGCCAGCAGCAGCGGGACTAGCGCTTACAATGAGCAGTTCTTC. The variable domain in full, with the rest retrieved from reference TRBV7-9 and TRBJ2-1, is DTGVSQNPRHKITKRGQNVTFRCDPISEHNRLYWYRQTLGQGPEFLTYFQNEAQLEKSRLLSDRFSAERPKGSFSTLEIQRTEQGDSAMYLCASSSGTSAYNEQFFGPGTRLTVL.

The rearrangement uses TRBV25-1 and TRBJ2-7, with no clear D. Trimming stripped 6 bases from V and 1 base from J, with 4 bases between. CDR3 length: 11 residues. Germline V gene lookup returns CDR1 MGHDK and CDR2 SYGVNS. The CDR3 sequence is CASSDSYEQYF. The CDR3 nucleotides read TGTGCCAGCAGCGATTCCTACGAGCAGTACTTC.

In its sample, this clone was seen a few times. This chain joins TRBV5-1 and TRBJ2-7; D may match TRBD1 or TRBD2 (5 bases each). V lost 0 bases and J 2 bases, leaving 12 bases between the germline ends. Germline V gene lookup returns CDR1 SGHRS and CDR2 YFSETQ. The CDR3 has 15 residues. CDR3 sequence (DNA): TGCGCCAGCAGCTTGGCGACCAAGGGACCCTACGAGCAGTACTTC. This sequence encodes CASSLATKGPYEQYF.

The chain carries TRBV6-1 and TRBJ2-5; D unclear. The CDR3 sequence is 15 residues long. Germline V lookup: CDR1 MNHNS, CDR2 SASEGT. Between the trimmed V and J ends, which lost 5 bases and 7 bases, there was a span of 20 bases. CDR3 region: CASSHPKGFFGTQYF. Written as DNA, the CDR3 is TGTGCCAGCAGTCACCCGAAGGGATTCTTTGGGACCCAGTACTTC.

This CDR3 reads CASRAYNEQFF. The CDR3 DNA reads as TGTGCCAGCCGGGCCTACAATGAGCAGTTCTTC. This chain links TRBV27 with TRBJ2-1; no clear D gene. With 8 bases removed from V and 2 bases from J, the gap between germline ends came to 4 bases. The CDR3 loop spans 11 amino acids. CDR1 is MNHEY and CDR2 is SMNVEV in the germline V gene (reference sequence).

The chain couples TRBV6-6 to TRBJ1-2; no definite D call. The V gene lost 6 bases and the J gene lost 0 bases, with 14 bases spanning the gap. The length of the CDR3 is 15 residues. The germline V gene has CDR1 MNHNY and CDR2 SVGAGI (reference sequence). In nucleotides, the CDR3 is TGTGCCAGCAGCCTCCAGGCCCTAACTAACTATGGCTACACCTTC. Amino acid sequence: CASSLQALTNYGYTF.

This chain uses TRBV7-9 with TRBJ1-1; perhaps TRBD1 as D (5 bases). The CDR3 is made up of 14 amino acids. The germline V and J ends were trimmed by 1 base and 6 bases, with 12 bases remaining between them. CDR1 is SEHNR, CDR2 FQNEAQ, per germline (reference sequence). DNA of the CDR3: TGTGCCAGCAGCTTAGTCAGGGAGGTCCCTGAAGCTTTCTTT. It encodes CASSLVREVPEAFF. Full variable domain (remainder filled in from reference TRBV7-9 and TRBJ1-1): DTGVSQNPRHKITKRGQNVTFRCDPISEHNRLYWYRQTLGQGPEFLTYFQNEAQLEKSRLLSDRFSAERPKGSFSTLEIQRTEQGDSAMYLCASSLVREVPEAFFGQGTRLTVV.

The gene calls are TRBV4-2 and TRBJ1-4; 7 bases are a match to TRBD1. Germline V gene lookup returns CDR1 LGHNA and CDR2 YNFKEQ. J gave up 4 bases and V 4 bases, and 18 bases lay outside the gene matches. The CDR3 loop spans 19 amino acids. The CDR3 nucleotides are TGTGCCAGCAGCCCGGTAGGAGGGGGCGTAGGGTCGATTAATGAAAAACTGTTTTTT. Protein sequence: CASSPVGGGVGSINEKLFF.